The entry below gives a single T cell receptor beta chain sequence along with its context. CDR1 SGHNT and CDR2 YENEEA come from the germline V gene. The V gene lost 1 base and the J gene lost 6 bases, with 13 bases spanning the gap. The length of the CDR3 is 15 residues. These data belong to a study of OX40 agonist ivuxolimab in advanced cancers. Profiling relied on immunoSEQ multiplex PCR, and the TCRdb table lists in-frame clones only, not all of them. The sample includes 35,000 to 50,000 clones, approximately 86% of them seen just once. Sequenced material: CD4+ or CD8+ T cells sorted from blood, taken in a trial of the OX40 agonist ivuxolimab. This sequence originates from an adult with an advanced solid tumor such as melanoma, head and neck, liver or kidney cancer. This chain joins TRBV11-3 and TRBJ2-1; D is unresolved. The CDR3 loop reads CASSLGAESGNEQFF. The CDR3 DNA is TGTGCCAGCAGCTTAGGAGCCGAGTCGGGCAATGAGCAGTTCTTC.